Reported below is one T cell receptor beta chain. This sample was taken from a study of T cells in Graves' hyperthyroidism and ophthalmopathy. The study left out patients who had uncontrolled infection, other autoimmune disease, pregnancy or lactation. Diagnoses used clinical symptoms, serum thyroxine and TRAb, thyroid ultrasound and orbital computed tomography. The TCR beta CDR3 regions underwent amplification using RNA transcripts as the source. Researchers ran a first-round RT-PCR on the TCR CDR3 using the HTBI primer set. TCRdb processed the multiplex PCR reads anew with MiXCR; each CDR3 protein has one entry. The sample holds about 700,000 distinct CDR3 sequences, about 45% seen once. The CDR3 is 12 residues long. From germline, CDR1 is DFQATT and CDR2 SNEGSKA (reference sequence).

The sample comprised peripheral blood or thyroid tissue (not recorded which). The V gene is TRBV20-1, the J gene TRBJ2-7, with 9 bases identical to TRBD2. The DNA end is more similar to TRBJ2-1, so the J call may be wrong. The receptor was isolated from an adult man with Graves' disease, either hyperthyroidism or ophthalmopathy (not recorded which). The CDR3 is CSARTSGNEQFF. The CDR3 bases are TGCAGTGCTAGGACTAGCGGCAATGAGCAGTTCTTC.